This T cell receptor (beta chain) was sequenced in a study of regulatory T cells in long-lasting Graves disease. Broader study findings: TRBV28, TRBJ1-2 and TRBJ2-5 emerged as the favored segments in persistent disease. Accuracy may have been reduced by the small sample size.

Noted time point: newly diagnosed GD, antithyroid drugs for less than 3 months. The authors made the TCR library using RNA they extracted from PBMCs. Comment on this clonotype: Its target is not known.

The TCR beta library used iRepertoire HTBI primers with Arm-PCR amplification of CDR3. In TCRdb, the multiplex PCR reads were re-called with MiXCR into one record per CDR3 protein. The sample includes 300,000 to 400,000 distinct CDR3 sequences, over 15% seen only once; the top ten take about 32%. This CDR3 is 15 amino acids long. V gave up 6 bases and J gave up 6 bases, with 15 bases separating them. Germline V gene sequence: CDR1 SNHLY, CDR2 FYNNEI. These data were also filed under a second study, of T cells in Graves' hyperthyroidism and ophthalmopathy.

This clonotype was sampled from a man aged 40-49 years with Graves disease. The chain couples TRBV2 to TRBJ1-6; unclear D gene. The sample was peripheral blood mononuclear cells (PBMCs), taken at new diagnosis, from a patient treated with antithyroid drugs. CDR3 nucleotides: TGTGCCAGCAGCGATGGTCCAGCTATTAATTCACCCCTCCACTTT. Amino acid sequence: CASSDGPAINSPLHF. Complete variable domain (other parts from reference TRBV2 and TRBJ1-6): EPEVTQTPSHQVTQMGQEVILRCVPISNHLYFYWYRQILGQKVEFLVSFYNNEISEKSEIFDDQFSVERPDGSNFTLKIRSTKLEDSAMYFCASSDGPAINSPLHFGNGTRLTVT.